This T cell receptor (beta chain) originates from a study of cytomegalovirus exposure and HLA in healthy donors. Whole-study findings and limits: HLA alleles were associated with roughly 17,000 TCR beta sequences in a later analysis at 0.05 false discovery rate. The study had only CMV serostatus as immune exposure information. The analysis excluded some indistinguishable V segments, including TRBV6-2 and TRBV6-3.

Concerning this clone itself: Antigen unknown.

V was trimmed by 3 bases and J by 4 bases, leaving 10 bases between them. Germline V gives CDR1 SEHNR, CDR2 FQNEAQ (reference sequence). The CDR3 length is 14 residues. Both 60 Vbeta primers and 13 Jbeta primers went into the PCR. The protocol was immunoSEQ multiplex PCR, while the TCRdb copy is restricted to in-frame clones and leaves out a portion. Found here are some 110,000 clones, more than 70% of them singletons; the top ten hold roughly 2.5%. The sample was PBMCs. The chain has TRBV7-9 and TRBJ1-3, with TRBD1 as a possible D gene (6 bases). The TCR comes from a man aged 35 to 55 in good health and CMV-seronegative. CDR3 sequence (DNA): TGTGCCAGCAGCTTGGGACACCTCGGAAACACCATATATTTT. The encoded protein is CASSLGHLGNTIYF.